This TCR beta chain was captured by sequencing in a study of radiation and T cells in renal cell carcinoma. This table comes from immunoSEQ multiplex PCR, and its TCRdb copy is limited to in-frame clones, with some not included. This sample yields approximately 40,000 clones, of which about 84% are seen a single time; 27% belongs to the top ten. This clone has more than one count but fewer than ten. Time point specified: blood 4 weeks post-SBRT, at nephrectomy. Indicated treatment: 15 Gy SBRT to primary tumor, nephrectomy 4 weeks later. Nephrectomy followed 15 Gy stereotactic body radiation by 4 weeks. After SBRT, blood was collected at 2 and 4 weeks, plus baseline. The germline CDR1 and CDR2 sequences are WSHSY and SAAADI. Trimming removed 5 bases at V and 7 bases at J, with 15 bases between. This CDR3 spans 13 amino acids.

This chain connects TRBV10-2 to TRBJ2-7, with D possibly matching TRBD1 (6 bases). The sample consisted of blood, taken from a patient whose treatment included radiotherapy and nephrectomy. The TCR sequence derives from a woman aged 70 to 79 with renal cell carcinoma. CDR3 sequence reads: CASSSQGFWEQYF. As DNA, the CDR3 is TGCGCCAGCAGTAGTCAGGGGTTTTGGGAGCAGTACTTC.